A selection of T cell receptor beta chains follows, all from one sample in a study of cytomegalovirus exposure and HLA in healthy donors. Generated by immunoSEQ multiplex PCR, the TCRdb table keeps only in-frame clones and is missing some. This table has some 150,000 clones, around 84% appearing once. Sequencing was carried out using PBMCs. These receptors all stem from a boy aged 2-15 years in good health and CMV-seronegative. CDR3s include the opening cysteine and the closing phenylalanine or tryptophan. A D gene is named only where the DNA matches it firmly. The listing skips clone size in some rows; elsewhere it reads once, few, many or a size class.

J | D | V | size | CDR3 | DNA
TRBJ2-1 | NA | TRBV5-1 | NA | CASSIRAVSYNEQFF | TGCGCCAGCAGTATAAGAGCGGTATCCTACAATGAGCAGTTCTTC
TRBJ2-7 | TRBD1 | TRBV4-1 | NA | CASSQFTLHRTGDPYEQYF | TGCGCCAGCAGCCAATTTACCCTACATCGGACAGGCGACCCCTACGAGCAGTACTTC
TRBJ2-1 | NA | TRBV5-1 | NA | CASSLTSDSYNEQFF | TGCGCCAGCAGCCTTACCAGTGACTCCTACAATGAGCAGTTCTTC
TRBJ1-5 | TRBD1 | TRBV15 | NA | CATSDRTGTYQPQHF | TGTGCCACCAGCGACAGGACAGGGACTTATCAGCCCCAGCATTTT
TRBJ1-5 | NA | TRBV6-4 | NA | CASSDSAGTNQPQHF | TGTGCCAGCAGTGACTCCGCGGGGACCAATCAGCCCCAGCATTTT
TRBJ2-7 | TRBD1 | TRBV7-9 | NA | CASRSFGTGGDEQYF | TGTGCCAGCAGATCTTTCGGGACAGGGGGCGACGAGCAGTACTTC
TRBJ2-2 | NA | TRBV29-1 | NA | CSVGGRGAGELFF | TGCAGCGTTGGGGGCAGGGGTGCCGGGGAGCTGTTTTTT
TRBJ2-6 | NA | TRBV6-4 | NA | CASSDSASYSGANVLTF | TGTGCCAGCAGTGACTCGGCCTCGTACTCTGGGGCCAACGTCCTGACTTTC
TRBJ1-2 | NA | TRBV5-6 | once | CASSKATGSENYGYTF | TGTGCCAGCAGCAAGGCTACGGGGTCTGAAAACTATGGCTACACCTTC
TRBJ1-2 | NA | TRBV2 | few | CASKKGRDDYGYTF | TGTGCCAGCAAAAAGGGGAGGGATGACTATGGCTACACCTTC
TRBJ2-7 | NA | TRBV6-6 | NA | CASSTPPGDEQYF | TGTGCCAGCAGCACCCCTCCCGGGGACGAGCAGTACTTC
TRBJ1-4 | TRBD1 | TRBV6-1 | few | CASSKTGSNEKLFF | TGTGCCAGCAGCAAGACAGGGAGTAATGAAAAACTGTTTTTT
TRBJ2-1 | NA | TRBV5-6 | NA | CASSWAPFSSYNEQFF | TGTGCCAGCAGCTGGGCTCCGTTTAGCTCCTACAATGAGCAGTTCTTC
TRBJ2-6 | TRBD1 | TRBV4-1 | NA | CASSQDWTGSGANVLTF | TGCGCCAGCAGCCAAGATTGGACAGGGTCCGGGGCCAACGTCCTGACTTTC
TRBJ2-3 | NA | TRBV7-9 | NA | CSSSLGHKSTDTQYF | TGTTCCAGCAGCTTAGGGCACAAATCCACAGATACGCAGTATTTT
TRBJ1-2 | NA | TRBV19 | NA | CATEKSRGFYGYTF | TGTGCCACCGAAAAAAGTCGAGGATTTTATGGCTACACCTTC
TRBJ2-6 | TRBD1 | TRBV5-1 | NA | CASSLRQGASSTGANVLTF | TGCGCCAGCAGCTTGAGGCAGGGGGCCTCTAGTACCGGGGCCAACGTCCTGACTTTC
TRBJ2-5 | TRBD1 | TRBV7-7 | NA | CASSSAPWDSQQETQYF | TGTGCCAGCAGCTCAGCCCCTTGGGACAGTCAACAAGAGACCCAGTACTTC
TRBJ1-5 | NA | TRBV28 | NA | CASSSGNQPQHF | TGTGCCAGCAGTTCGGGCAATCAGCCCCAGCATTTT
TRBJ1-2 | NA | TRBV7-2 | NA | CASSFGRSGGMGGYTF | TGTGCCAGCAGCTTTGGCCGCTCGGGAGGGATGGGTGGCTACACCTTC
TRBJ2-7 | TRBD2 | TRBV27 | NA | CASRTSGMTYEQYF | TGTGCCAGCAGGACTAGCGGGATGACCTACGAGCAGTACTTC
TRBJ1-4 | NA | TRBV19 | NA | CASSIFQGPRTWSEKLFF | TGTGCCAGTAGTATATTCCAGGGCCCCCGGACGTGGAGTGAAAAACTGTTTTTT
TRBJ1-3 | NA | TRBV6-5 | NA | CASRERNSGNTIYF | TGTGCCAGCAGGGAGAGAAACTCTGGAAACACCATATATTTT
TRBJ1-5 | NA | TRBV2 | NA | CASSGRGVKQPQHF | TGTGCCAGCAGCGGCAGGGGAGTTAAGCAGCCCCAGCATTTT
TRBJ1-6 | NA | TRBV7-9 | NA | CASSSGRGTPSPLHF | TGTGCCAGCAGCTCTGGGAGGGGGACGCCTTCACCCCTCCACTTT